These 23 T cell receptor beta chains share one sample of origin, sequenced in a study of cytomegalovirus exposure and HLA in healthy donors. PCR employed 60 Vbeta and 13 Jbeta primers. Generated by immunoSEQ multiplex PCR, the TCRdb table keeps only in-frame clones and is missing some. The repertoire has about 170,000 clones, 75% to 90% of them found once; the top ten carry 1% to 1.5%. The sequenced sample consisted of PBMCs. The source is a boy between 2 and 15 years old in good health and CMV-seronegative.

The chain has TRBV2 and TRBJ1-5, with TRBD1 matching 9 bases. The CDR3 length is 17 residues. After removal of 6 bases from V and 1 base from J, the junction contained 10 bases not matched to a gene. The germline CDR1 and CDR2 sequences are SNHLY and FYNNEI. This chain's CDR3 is CASSVGQGVVSNQPQHF. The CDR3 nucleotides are TGTGCCAGCAGCGTGGGACAGGGAGTTGTGAGCAATCAGCCCCAGCATTTT.

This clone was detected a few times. The DNA of the CDR3 is TGTGCCAGCACCCTCTATGGGACAGGGGTTTACGAGCAGTACGTC. The encoded protein is CASTLYGTGVYEQYV. This chain uses TRBV6-1 with TRBJ2-7; the match to TRBD1 covers 10 bases. J gave up 4 bases and V 7 bases, and 10 bases lay outside the gene matches. The germline CDR1 and CDR2 sequences are MNHNS and SASEGT. This CDR3 has 15 amino acids.

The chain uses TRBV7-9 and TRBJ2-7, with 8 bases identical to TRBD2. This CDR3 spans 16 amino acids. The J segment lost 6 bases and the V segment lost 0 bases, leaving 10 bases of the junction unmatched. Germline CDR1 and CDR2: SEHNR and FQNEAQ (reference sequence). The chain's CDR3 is CASSLALSGRSPEQYF. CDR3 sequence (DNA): TGTGCCAGCAGCTTAGCGCTGAGCGGGAGATCCCCCGAGCAGTACTTC.

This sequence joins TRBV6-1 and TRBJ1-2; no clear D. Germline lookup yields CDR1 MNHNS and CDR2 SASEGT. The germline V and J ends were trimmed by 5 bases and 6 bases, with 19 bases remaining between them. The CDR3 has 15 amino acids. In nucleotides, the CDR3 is TGTGCCAGCAGTCTTACAGCAACCGCACCCCATGGCTACACCTTC. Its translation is CASSLTATAPHGYTF.

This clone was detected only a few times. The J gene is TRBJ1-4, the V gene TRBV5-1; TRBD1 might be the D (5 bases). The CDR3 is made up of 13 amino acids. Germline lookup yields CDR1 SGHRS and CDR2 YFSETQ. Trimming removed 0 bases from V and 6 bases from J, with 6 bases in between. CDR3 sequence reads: CASSLAGDEKLFF. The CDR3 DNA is TGCGCCAGCAGCTTGGCGGGGGATGAAAAACTGTTTTTT.

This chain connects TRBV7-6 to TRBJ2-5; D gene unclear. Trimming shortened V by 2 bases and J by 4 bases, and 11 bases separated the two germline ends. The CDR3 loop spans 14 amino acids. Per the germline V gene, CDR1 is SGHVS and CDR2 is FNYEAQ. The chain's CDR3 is CASSLPRESETQYF. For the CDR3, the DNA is TGTGCCAGCAGCTTACCTCGAGAGTCAGAGACCCAGTACTTC.

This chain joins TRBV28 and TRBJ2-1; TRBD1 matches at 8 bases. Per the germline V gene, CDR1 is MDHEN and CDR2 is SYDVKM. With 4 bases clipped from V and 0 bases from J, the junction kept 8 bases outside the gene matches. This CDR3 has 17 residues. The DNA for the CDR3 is TGTGCCAGCAGTTCCCATGGACAGGGAGCCTCCTACAATGAGCAGTTCTTC. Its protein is CASSSHGQGASYNEQFF.

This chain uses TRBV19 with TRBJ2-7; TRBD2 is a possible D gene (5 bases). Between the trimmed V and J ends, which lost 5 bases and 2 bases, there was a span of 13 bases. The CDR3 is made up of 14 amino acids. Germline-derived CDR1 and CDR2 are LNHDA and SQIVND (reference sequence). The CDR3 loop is CASSPDFFTYEQYF. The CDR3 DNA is TGTGCCAGTAGTCCGGACTTCTTCACCTACGAGCAGTACTTC.

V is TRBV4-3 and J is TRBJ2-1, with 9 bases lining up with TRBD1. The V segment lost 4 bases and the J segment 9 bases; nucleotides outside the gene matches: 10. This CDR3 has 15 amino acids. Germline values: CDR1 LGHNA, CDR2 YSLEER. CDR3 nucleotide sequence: TGCGCCAGCAGCCCTTCGGACAGGGGAGGGACTGAGCAGTTCTTC. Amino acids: CASSPSDRGGTEQFF.

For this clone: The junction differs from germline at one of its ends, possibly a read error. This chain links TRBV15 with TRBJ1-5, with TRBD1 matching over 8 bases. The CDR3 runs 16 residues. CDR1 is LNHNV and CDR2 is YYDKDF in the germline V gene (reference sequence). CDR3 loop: CATSRGGQAINHPQHF. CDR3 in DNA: TGTGCCACCAGCAGGGGGGGACAGGCGATCAATCATCCCCAGCATTTT.

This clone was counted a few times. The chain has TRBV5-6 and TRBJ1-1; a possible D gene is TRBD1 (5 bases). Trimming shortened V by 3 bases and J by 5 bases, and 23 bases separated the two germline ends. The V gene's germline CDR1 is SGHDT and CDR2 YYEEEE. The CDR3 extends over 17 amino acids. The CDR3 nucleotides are TGTGCCAGCAGCTCCGATGGAAGGGAGGGGCCGGTTACTGAAGCTTTCTTT. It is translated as CASSSDGREGPVTEAFF.

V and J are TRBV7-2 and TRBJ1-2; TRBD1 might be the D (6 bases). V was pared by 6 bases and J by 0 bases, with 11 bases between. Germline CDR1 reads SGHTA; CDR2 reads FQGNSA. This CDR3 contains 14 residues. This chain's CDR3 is CASSRDTTNYGYTF. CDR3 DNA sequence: TGTGCCAGCAGTCGGGACACCACTAACTATGGCTACACCTTC.

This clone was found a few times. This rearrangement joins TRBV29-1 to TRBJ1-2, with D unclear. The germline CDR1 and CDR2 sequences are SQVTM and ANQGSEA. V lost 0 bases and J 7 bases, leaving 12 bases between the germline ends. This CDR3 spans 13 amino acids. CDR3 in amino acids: CSVEDLRVGGYTF. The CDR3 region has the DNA TGCAGCGTTGAAGATCTTCGGGTTGGTGGCTACACCTTC.

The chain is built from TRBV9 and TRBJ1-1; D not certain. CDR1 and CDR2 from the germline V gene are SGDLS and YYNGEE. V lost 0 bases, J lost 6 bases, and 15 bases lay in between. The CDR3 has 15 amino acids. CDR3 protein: CASSVDHLASAEAFF. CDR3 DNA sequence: TGTGCCAGCAGCGTAGATCACCTGGCGAGCGCTGAAGCTTTCTTT.

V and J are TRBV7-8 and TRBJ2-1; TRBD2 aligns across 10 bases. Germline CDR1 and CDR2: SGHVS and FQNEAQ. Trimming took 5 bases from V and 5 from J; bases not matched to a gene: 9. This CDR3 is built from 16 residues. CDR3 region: CASSGSGTSVHNEQFF. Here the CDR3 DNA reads TGTGCCAGCAGCGGATCCGGGACTAGCGTCCACAATGAGCAGTTCTTC.

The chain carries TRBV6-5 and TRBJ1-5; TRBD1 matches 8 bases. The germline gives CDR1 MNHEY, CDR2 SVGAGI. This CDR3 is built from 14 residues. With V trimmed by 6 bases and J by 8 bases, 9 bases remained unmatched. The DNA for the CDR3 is TGTGCCAGCAGCCGGGACAGGTCAATCAAGCCCCAGCATTTT. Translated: CASSRDRSIKPQHF.

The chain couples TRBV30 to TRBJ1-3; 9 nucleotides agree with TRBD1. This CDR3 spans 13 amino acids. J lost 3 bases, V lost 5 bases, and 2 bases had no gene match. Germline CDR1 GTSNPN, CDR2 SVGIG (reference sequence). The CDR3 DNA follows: TGTGCCTGGTTGACAGGGGGTGGAAACACCATATATTTT. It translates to CAWLTGGGNTIYF.

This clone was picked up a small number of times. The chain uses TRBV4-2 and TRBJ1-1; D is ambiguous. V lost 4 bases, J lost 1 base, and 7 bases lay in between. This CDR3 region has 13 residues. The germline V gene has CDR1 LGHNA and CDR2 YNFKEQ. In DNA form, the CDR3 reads TGTGCCAGCAGCCTTGAGTGGAACACTGAAGCTTTCTTT. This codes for CASSLEWNTEAFF.

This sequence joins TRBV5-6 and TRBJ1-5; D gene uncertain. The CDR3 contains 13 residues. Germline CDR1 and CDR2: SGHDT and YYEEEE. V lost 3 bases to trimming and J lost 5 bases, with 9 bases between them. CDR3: CASSSAGYQPQHF. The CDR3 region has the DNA TGTGCCAGCAGCTCTGCGGGTTATCAGCCCCAGCATTTT.

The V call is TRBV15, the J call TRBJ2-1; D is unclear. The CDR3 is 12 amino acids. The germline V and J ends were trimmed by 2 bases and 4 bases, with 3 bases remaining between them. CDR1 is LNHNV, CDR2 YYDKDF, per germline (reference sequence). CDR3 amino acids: CATSRPYNEQFF. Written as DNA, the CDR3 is TGTGCCACCAGCAGACCTTACAATGAGCAGTTCTTC.

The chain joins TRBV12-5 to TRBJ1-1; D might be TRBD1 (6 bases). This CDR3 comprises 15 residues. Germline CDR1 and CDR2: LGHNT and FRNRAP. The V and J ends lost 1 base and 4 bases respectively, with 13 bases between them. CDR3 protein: CASGLDRVDGTEAFF. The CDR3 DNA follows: TGTGCTAGTGGTTTGGACAGGGTTGACGGCACTGAAGCTTTCTTT.

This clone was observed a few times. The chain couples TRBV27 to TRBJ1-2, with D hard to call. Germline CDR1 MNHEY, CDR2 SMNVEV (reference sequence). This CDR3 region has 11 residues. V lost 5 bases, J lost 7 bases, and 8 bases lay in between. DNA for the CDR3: TGTGCCAGCAGTGCAGGTTCTGGCTACACCTTC. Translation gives CASSAGSGYTF.

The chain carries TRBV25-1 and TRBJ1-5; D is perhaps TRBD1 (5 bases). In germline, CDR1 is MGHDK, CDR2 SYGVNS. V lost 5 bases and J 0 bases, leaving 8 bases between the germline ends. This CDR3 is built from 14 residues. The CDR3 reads CASSITGSNQPQHF. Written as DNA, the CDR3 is TGTGCCAGCAGTATTACAGGTAGCAATCAGCCCCAGCATTTT.